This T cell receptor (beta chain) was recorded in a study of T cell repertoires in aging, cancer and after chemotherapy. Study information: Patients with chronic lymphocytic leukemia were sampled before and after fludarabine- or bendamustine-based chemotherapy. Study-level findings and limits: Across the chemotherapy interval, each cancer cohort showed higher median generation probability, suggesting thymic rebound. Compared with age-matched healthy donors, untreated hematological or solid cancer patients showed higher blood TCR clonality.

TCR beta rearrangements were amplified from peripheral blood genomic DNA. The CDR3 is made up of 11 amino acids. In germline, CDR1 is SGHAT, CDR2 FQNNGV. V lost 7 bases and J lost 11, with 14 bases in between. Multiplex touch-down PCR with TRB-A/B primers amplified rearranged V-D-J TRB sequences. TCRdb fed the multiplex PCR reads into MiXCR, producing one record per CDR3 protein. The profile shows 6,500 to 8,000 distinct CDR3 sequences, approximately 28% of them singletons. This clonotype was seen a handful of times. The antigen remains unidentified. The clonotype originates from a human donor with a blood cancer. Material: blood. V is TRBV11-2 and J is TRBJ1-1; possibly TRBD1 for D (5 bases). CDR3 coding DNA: TGTGCCAGCAACGTGGGACCGCAGGCTTTCTTT. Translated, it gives CASNVGPQAFF.